This T cell receptor beta chain was found in a study of T cell responses to AZD1222 COVID-19 vaccine. Study as a whole: Second-dose recipients at about 4 or about 12 weeks were treated as one pooled group.

Libraries were prepared by immunoSEQ multiplex PCR; TCRdb keeps only in-frame clonotypes and omits some of them. The data hold a few hundred thousand clones, with more than 85% observed a single time. The V and J ends lost 4 bases and 8 bases respectively, with 14 bases between them. Germline V gives CDR1 LGHDT, CDR2 YNNKEL (reference sequence). This CDR3 has 13 amino acids. About this clone itself: Its specificity is unknown.

Notes on the study in general: The study found vaccine-associated CD4 TCRs spanning spike, dominant at 160-218 and 743-854. White British ancestry dominated among donors, who included more females, and clonal diversity was possibly underestimated. As reported, nearly half of all spike-specific TCRs target variant regions that are unmutated.

The chain couples TRBV3-1 (or the pseudogene TRBV3-2) to TRBJ1-2, with D possibly TRBD1 on 5 matching bases. The receptor was derived from an adult in good health. This specimen was peripheral blood, taken on day 0 of AZD1222 vaccination. This CDR3 is CASSRRGGAGYTF. DNA for the CDR3: TGTGCCAGCAGCCGCCGGGGTGGGGCGGGCTACACCTTC.